This T cell receptor beta chain comes out of a study of blood T cell repertoires in COVID-19. About the research overall: Collection of acute and convalescent COVID-19 samples took place in the United States, Italy and Spain.

Germline values: CDR1 SGHAT, CDR2 FQNNGV. Losses at the gene ends were 8 bases for V and 4 bases for J; bases not matched to a gene: 9. The CDR3 runs to 14 residues. Authors' data handling: Scientists estimated how many nucleated cells there were by amplifying reference gene primers. The protocol was immunoSEQ multiplex PCR, while the TCRdb copy is restricted to in-frame clones and leaves out a portion. For V, J and clone size, that table is used; D and trimming come from the DNA. The table shows roughly 63,000 clones, with 60% to 80% occurring only once. The sequence was collected from a man older than 75 with acute or convalescent COVID-19. The sequenced sample consisted of peripheral blood. V is TRBV11-2 and J is TRBJ2-5; 8 bases agree with TRBD2. The CDR3 DNA reads TGTGCCAGCGGGGGAAGCGGGAGTGTAGAGACCCAGTACTTC. This codes for CASGGSGSVETQYF.